The clone carrying this TCR beta chain appeared a single time. The data belong to a study of blood T cell repertoires in COVID-19. TCRdb's table, derived via immunoSEQ multiplex PCR, lists solely in-frame clones and lacks some. Of around 200,000 clones listed, 85% to 90% are singletons. The source material was PBMCs or T cells enriched from blood (not recorded which). The clonotype was recovered from a young man who had recovered from COVID-19.

This chain's CDR3 is CASSQDGDGGDEQYF. The CDR3 DNA reads TGTGCCAGCAGCCAAGATGGGGATGGGGGGGACGAGCAGTACTTC. V gene TRBV4-2 combines with J gene TRBJ2-7; 7 bases map to TRBD2. V gave up 0 bases and J gave up 5 bases; unmatched junction bases: 7. CDR1 is LGHNA and CDR2 is YNFKEQ in the germline V gene. CDR3 length equals 15 residues.